This T cell receptor beta chain originates from a study of Ad26.COV2.S vaccination and SARS-CoV-2 variants. Study-wide background: Donor had been placed in the Ad26.COV2.S arm of the COV1001 trial.

A remark on this clone: What it binds is unknown.

Here immunoSEQ multiplex PCR was the method, and the copy in TCRdb shows in-frame clones only, minus some. The table shows about 350,000 clones, with 70% to 90% occurring only once. The study's findings and limits: Measures of TCR breadth and depth may have fallen short of total T cell responses. Placebo recipients showed lower spike-specific TCR breadth than vaccinees.

This CDR3 has 14 residues. The trim removed 4 bases at V and 6 bases at J, leaving 6 bases unmatched. Germline CDR1 reads SNHLY; CDR2 reads FYNNEI. The treatment: 15 to 20 received Ad26.COV2.S at low or high dose, single or two shots; about 5 received placebo; per-sample allocation not given. Day 63 following the first vaccine or placebo injection was when the samples were taken. Vaccine was an Ad26 vector expressing Wuhan-strain SARS-CoV-2 spike. The source is a person aged 18 to 65 who received the Ad26.COV2.S COVID-19 vaccine or a placebo. This chain connects TRBV2 to TRBJ2-1; 7 bases agree with TRBD1. Sequencing was performed on peripheral blood, taken in a trial of Ad26.COV2.S vaccine versus placebo. Here the CDR3 DNA reads TGTGCCAGCAGTGGGACAGGTCTTCGCAATGAGCAGTTCTTC. Residues: CASSGTGLRNEQFF.